This T cell receptor beta chain is from a study of CD4 T cells in relation to SARS-CoV-2 and coronaviruses. Before the COVID-19 pandemic, during about 2010-2018, CD4+ T cells were taken from unexposed donors. Isolation of CD4+ T cells took place after approximately 11 days in culture. Cultures received half-medium IL-2 refreshes on days 3 and 7. TCRdb keeps only in-frame clones here, not all; method: immunoSEQ multiplex PCR. The sample carries roughly 12,000 clones, approximately 80% recorded once. The CDR3 loop spans 12 amino acids. The V end was cut by 5 bases, the J end by 9 bases, with 14 bases between. For this clone: What it binds is not known.

The J gene is TRBJ2-5, the V gene TRBV5-3; D may be TRBD2 (6 bases). TRBV5-3 is an ORF for which the function is uncertain. The receptor was derived from a human donor in good health. Source material: CD4+ T cells from PBMCs, cultured in vitro. The CDR3 DNA is TGTGCCAGAAGTTCGCCAAGCGGGCCCCAGTACTTC. It is translated as CARSSPSGPQYF.